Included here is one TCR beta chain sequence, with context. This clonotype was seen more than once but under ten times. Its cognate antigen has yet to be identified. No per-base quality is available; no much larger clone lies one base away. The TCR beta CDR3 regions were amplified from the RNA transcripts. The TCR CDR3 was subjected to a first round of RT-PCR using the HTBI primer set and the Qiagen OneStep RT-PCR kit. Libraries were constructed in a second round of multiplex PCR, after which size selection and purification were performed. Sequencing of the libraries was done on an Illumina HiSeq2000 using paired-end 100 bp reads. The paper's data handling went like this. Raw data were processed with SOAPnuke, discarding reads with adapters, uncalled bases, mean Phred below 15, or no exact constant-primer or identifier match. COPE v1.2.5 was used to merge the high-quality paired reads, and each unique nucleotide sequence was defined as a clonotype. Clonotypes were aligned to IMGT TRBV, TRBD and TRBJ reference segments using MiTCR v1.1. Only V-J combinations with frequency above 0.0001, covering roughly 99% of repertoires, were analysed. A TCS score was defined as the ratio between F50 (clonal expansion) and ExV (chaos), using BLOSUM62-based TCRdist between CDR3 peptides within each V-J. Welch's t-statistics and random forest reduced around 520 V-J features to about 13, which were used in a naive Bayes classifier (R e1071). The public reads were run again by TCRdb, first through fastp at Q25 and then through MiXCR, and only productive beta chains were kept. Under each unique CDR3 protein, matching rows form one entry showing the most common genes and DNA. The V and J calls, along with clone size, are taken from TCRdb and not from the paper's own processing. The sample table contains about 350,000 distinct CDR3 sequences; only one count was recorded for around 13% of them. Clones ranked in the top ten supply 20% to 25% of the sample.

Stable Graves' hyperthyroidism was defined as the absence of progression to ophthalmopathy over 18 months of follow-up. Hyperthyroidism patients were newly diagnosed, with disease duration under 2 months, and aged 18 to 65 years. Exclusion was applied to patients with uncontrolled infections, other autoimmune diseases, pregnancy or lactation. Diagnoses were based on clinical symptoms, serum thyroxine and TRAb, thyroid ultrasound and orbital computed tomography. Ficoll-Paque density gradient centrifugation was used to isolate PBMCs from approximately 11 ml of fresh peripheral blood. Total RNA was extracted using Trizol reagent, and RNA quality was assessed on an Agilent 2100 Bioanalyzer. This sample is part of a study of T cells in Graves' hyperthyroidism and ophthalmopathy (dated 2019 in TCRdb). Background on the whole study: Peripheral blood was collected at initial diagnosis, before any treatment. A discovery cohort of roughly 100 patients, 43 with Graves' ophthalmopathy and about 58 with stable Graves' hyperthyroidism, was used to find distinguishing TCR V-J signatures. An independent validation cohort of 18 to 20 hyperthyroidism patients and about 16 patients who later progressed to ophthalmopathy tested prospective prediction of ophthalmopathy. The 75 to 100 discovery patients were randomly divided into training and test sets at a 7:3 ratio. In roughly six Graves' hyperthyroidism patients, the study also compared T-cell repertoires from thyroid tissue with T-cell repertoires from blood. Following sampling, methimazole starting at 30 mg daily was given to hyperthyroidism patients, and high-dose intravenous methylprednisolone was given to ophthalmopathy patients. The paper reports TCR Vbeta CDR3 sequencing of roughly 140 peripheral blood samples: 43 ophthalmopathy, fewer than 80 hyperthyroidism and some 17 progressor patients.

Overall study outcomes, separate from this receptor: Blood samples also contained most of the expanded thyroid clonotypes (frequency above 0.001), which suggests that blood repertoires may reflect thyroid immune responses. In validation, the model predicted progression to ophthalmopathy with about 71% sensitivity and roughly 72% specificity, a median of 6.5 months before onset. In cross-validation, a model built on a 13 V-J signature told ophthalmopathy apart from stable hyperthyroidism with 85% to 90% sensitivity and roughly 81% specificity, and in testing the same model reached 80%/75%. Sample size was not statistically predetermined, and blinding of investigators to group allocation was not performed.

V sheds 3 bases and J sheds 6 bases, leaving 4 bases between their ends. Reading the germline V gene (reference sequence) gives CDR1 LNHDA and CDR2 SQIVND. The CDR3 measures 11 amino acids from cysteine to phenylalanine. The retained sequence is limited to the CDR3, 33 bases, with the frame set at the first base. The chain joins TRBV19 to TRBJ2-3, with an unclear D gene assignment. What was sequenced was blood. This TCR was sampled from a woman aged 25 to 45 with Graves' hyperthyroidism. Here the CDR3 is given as CASSIWDTQYF. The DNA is TGTGCCAGTAGTATTTGGGATACGCAGTATTTT.